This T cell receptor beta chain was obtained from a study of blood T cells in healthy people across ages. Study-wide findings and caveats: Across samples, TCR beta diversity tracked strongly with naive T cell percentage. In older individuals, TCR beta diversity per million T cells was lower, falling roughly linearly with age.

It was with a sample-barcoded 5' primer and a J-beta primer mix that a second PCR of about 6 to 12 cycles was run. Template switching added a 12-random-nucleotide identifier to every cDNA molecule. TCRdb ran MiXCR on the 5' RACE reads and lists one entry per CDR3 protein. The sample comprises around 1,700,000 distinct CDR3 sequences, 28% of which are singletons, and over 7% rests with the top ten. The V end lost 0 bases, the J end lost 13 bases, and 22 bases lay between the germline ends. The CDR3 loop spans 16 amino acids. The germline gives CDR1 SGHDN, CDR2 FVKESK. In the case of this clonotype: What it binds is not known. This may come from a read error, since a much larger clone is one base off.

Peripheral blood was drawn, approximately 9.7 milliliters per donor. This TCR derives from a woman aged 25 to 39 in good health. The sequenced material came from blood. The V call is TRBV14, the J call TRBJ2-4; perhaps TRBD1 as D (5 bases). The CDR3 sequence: CASSQDQPGWRVEQYF. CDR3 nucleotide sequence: TGTGCCAGCAGCCAAGATCAGCCAGGGTGGCGTGTAGAGCAGTACTTC.